The 29 T cell receptor beta chains reported below all come from one sample, sequenced in a study of low-dose radiotherapy and immunotherapy resistance in tumors. TRAV- and TRBV-specific primers, spanning alpha and beta chains, primed first-strand cDNA. Using a constant-region primer together with a V-primer adapter, TCRs were subjected to 15 to 20 PCR cycles of amplification. TCRdb itself ran the reads through MiXCR, one entry per CDR3 protein. The sample has about 12,000 distinct CDR3 sequences; 65% to 85% are singletons. These receptor sequences come from a human donor with advanced metastatic prostate, ovarian, gallbladder or colorectal cancer (not recorded which). This table probably holds off-target reads from a library built for another chain.

V is TRBV29-1 and J is TRBJ2-1; D perhaps matches TRBD1 (6 bases). The CDR3 loop spans 13 amino acids. Germline V gene sequence: CDR1 SQVTM, CDR2 ANQGSEA. V lost 5 bases and J lost 4, with 12 bases in between. The CDR3 reads CSVSLRGYNEQFF. For the CDR3, the DNA is TGCAGCGTTTCACTTAGGGGGTACAATGAGCAGTTCTTC.

Only one count was recorded for this clonotype. This chain links TRBV4-1 with TRBJ2-7, with a weak D call TRBD1 (5 bases). The germline gives CDR1 MGHRA, CDR2 YSYEKL. V lost 0 bases and J lost 0, with 15 bases in between. This CDR3 contains 17 residues. The CDR3 nucleotides are TGCGCCAGCAGCCAAGATCTTCGGGTAGGGGCCTCCTACGAGCAGTACTTC. Translated: CASSQDLRVGASYEQYF.

There are a few counts of this clonotype. The V call is TRBV29-1, the J call TRBJ2-7; 10 nucleotides agree with TRBD2. V shed 4 bases, J shed 7 bases, and the junction held 4 bases outside the gene matches. The CDR3 totals 12 residues. Germline V gene data show CDR1 as SQVTM and CDR2 as ANQGSEA. The CDR3 spells CSVGTSGGEQYF. CDR3 nucleotides: TGCAGCGTTGGGACTAGCGGAGGGGAGCAGTACTTC.

This sequence joins TRBV29-1 and TRBJ1-1; D not certain. Germline V CDR1 and CDR2: SQVTM, ANQGSEA. Trimming pared 7 bases from V and 5 bases from J, leaving 17 bases between. The CDR3 spans 13 residues. DNA for the CDR3: TGCAGCGCTCTGAGTGGTGCGGGGACTGAAGCTTTCTTT. The encoded protein is CSALSGAGTEAFF.

The chain is built from TRBV9 and TRBJ1-6, with 7 positions matching TRBD1. The ends lost 2 bases at V and 7 bases at J; junction bases unmatched: 3. Germline V gene lookup returns CDR1 SGDLS and CDR2 YYNGEE. The CDR3 extends over 14 amino acids. The CDR3: CASSVQTGNSPLHF. For the CDR3, the DNA is TGTGCCAGCAGCGTCCAGACAGGGAATTCACCCCTCCACTTT.

This clonotype was detected a few times. This chain uses TRBV6-5 with TRBJ2-3; TRBD2 agrees at 9 bases. Germline CDR1 MNHEY, CDR2 SVGAGI. CDR3 length equals 16 residues. V lost 3 bases, J lost 4 bases, and 8 bases stayed unmatched. CDR3 in DNA: TGTGCCAGCAGTTATCAGGCGGGAGGGCACCCAGATACGCAGTATTTT. Translating it yields CASSYQAGGHPDTQYF.

This clonotype showed up just once. The V call is TRBV5-1, the J call TRBJ2-3; TRBD1 matches 9 bases. The CDR3 has 13 residues. With 6 bases clipped from V and 4 bases from J, the junction kept 3 bases outside the gene matches. The germline gives CDR1 SGHRS, CDR2 YFSETQ. The CDR3 nucleotides are TGCGCCAGCACTGGGACAGGGCCAGATACGCAGTATTTT. Translated: CASTGTGPDTQYF.

The chain combines TRBV28 with TRBJ1-5; D is undetermined. Germline V gene data show CDR1 as MDHEN and CDR2 as SYDVKM. Between the trimmed V and J ends, which lost 0 bases and 5 bases, there was a span of 5 bases. The CDR3 sequence is 13 residues long. The CDR3 region is CASSLWNDQPQHF. In DNA, the CDR3 is TGTGCCAGCAGTTTATGGAACGATCAGCCCCAGCATTTT.

CDR3 in DNA: TGTGCCACCAGTGATTTCAAGGGGGCTAACACCGGGGAGCTGTTTTTT. This codes for CATSDFKGANTGELFF. The V call is TRBV24-1, the J call TRBJ2-2; 7 bases are a match to TRBD1. With 1 base clipped from V and 2 bases from J, the junction kept 3 bases outside the gene matches. Germline V CDR1 and CDR2: KGHDR, SFDVKD. The CDR3 runs to 16 residues.

The CDR3 DNA sequence: TGTGCCAGCAGCGTAGCTACGGGGGATACGCAGTATTTT. Translation: CASSVATGDTQYF. The V call is TRBV9, the J call TRBJ2-3, with D possibly being TRBD2 (5 bases). CDR3 length equals 13 residues. Germline V gene data show CDR1 as SGDLS and CDR2 as YYNGEE. V was shortened by 0 bases and J by 6 bases, with 8 bases between the two germline ends.

The gene calls are TRBV4-3 and TRBJ2-7; 7 bases fit TRBD2. Germline V lookup: CDR1 LGHNA, CDR2 YSLEER. The CDR3 extends over 13 amino acids. V was pared by 7 bases and J by 3 bases, with 6 bases of the junction left unmatched. CDR3 amino acids: CASIRGLHYEQYF. The CDR3 nucleotides read TGCGCCAGCATCCGGGGACTACACTACGAGCAGTACTTC.

This clonotype was counted once. The chain links TRBV11-3 to TRBJ2-5; D is unclear. Trimming shortened V by 0 bases and J by 5 bases, and 4 bases separated the two germline ends. CDR1 is SGHNT and CDR2 is YENEEA in the germline V gene. CDR3 length: 12 residues. CDR3: CASSLDGETQYF. The CDR3 DNA sequence: TGTGCCAGCAGCTTAGACGGCGAGACCCAGTACTTC.

The gene calls are TRBV30 and TRBJ2-7, with D maybe TRBD2 (5 bases). Germline loops: CDR1 GTSNPN, CDR2 SVGIG (reference sequence). The CDR3 has 13 residues. Trimming took 2 bases from V and 7 from J, leaving 15 bases between them. CDR3 region: CAWSPDSGLEQYF. The DNA for the CDR3 is TGTGCCTGGAGTCCAGATTCGGGATTGGAGCAGTACTTC.

V usage is TRBV28 and J usage is TRBJ2-1; D gene uncertain. The CDR3 length is 17 residues. V shed 5 bases and J shed 3 bases, with 20 bases lying between them. Germline V gene sequence: CDR1 MDHEN, CDR2 SYDVKM. CDR3 protein: CASSPQQTGANYNEQFF. In DNA form, the CDR3 reads TGTGCCAGCAGTCCGCAGCAAACCGGCGCCAACTACAATGAGCAGTTCTTC.

The chain combines TRBV5-1 with TRBJ2-2; 8 nucleotides match TRBD1. The CDR3 has 19 amino acids. The trim removed 4 bases at V and 0 bases at J, leaving 14 bases unmatched. Germline loops: CDR1 SGHRS, CDR2 YFSETQ. The CDR3 nucleotides are TGCGCCAGCAGCCCGGACAGGGAGGTCCTCTCTGCGAACACCGGGGAGCTGTTTTTT. Amino acids: CASSPDREVLSANTGELFF.

The chain uses TRBV6-8 and TRBJ1-1; possibly TRBD1 for D (6 bases). The germline gives CDR1 MNHGY, CDR2 SAAAGT. The CDR3 sequence is 14 residues long. V was cut by 5 bases and J by 3 bases, with 13 bases left in between. The CDR3 protein is CASSPHRDYTEAFF. CDR3 bases: TGTGCCAGCAGTCCACACAGGGACTACACTGAAGCTTTCTTT.

The V and J genes are TRBV28 and TRBJ2-7, with TRBD1 matching 7 bases. The CDR3 is 14 residues long. Germline V gene sequence: CDR1 MDHEN, CDR2 SYDVKM. After removal of 7 bases from V and 2 bases from J, the junction contained 8 bases not matched to a gene. CDR3 region: CASTPTGTPYEQYF. CDR3 nucleotides: TGTGCCAGCACCCCGACAGGGACCCCCTACGAGCAGTACTTC.

V is TRBV6-1 and J is TRBJ1-1; possible D gene TRBD1, 5 bases. This CDR3 spans 16 amino acids. The germline V and J ends were trimmed by 5 bases and 2 bases, with 18 bases remaining between them. CDR1 MNHNS and CDR2 SASEGT come from the germline V gene. The CDR3 DNA reads TGTGCCAGCAGTTACTCAATCGGGGCTTTAAACACTGAAGCTTTCTTT. Protein product: CASSYSIGALNTEAFF.

This clonotype was seen more than once but under ten times. The V and J genes are TRBV10-3 and TRBJ2-7; 9 bases are shared with TRBD1. From germline, CDR1 is ENHRY and CDR2 SYGVKD. CDR3 length equals 14 residues. V shed 6 bases and J 5 bases; nucleotides not matched to a gene: 8. CDR3 DNA: TGTGCCATCAGCACAGGGGGCGAAAAAGACGAGCAGTACTTC. Protein product: CAISTGGEKDEQYF.

This chain connects TRBV29-1 to TRBJ2-2, with D uncertain. The CDR3 consists of 11 residues. V was clipped by 6 bases and J by 3 bases, with 5 bases between them. Per the germline V gene, CDR1 is SQVTM and CDR2 is ANQGSEA. CDR3 region: CSVSDTGELFF. Written as DNA, the CDR3 is TGCAGCGTGTCCGACACCGGGGAGCTGTTTTTT.

The chain has TRBV19 and TRBJ2-3; D uncertain. Per germline, CDR1 LNHDA and CDR2 SQIVND (reference sequence). V was pared by 4 bases and J by 6 bases, with 11 bases between. CDR3 length: 13 amino acids. Here the CDR3 DNA reads TGTGCCAGTAGTACGGGTCGTGGGGATACGCAGTATTTT. As protein: CASSTGRGDTQYF.

The chain recombines TRBV7-6 with TRBJ1-3; TRBD1 might be the D (6 bases). Trimming took 5 bases from V and 0 from J, leaving 17 bases between them. Germline values: CDR1 SGHVS, CDR2 FNYEAQ. The CDR3 sequence is 17 residues long. CDR3 DNA: TGTGCCAGCAGCCCACCCGGGGGGCGAAGCTCTGGAAACACCATATATTTT. Translation gives CASSPPGGRSSGNTIYF.

The chain carries TRBV28 and TRBJ2-7, with 7 bases that match TRBD2. Germline loops: CDR1 MDHEN, CDR2 SYDVKM. The CDR3 spans 14 residues. V lost 6 bases and J lost 2; bases outside the gene matches: 7. The CDR3 sequence is CASSTGLSAYEQYF. For the CDR3, the DNA is TGTGCCAGCAGCACGGGACTATCCGCCTACGAGCAGTACTTC.

The genes are TRBV10-3 and TRBJ2-1, with 9 nucleotides matching TRBD2. J was trimmed by 1 base and V by 6 bases; bases with no gene match: 19. Germline loops: CDR1 ENHRY, CDR2 SYGVKD. This CDR3 comprises 20 residues. This CDR3 is CAIRGQGGLAGKGSYNEQFF. CDR3 coding DNA: TGTGCCATCAGAGGCCAGGGGGGTCTAGCGGGAAAGGGGTCCTACAATGAGCAGTTCTTC.

This clonotype has just a few counts. The chain couples TRBV5-1 to TRBJ2-2, with 10 bases lining up with TRBD2. The germline V gene has CDR1 SGHRS and CDR2 YFSETQ. The CDR3 runs to 16 residues. With V trimmed by 4 bases and J by 7 bases, 10 bases remained unmatched. The CDR3 bases are TGCGCCAGCAGCCTGACCCTAGCGGGAGTAAACGGGGAGCTGTTTTTT. The encoded protein is CASSLTLAGVNGELFF. The full variable domain, its missing parts supplied by reference TRBV5-1 and TRBJ2-2, is KAGVTQTPRYLIKTRGQQVTLSCSPISGHRSVSWYQQTPGQGLQFLFEYFSETQRNKGNFPGRFSGRQFSNSRSEMNVSTLELGDSALYLCASSLTLAGVNGELFFGEGSRLTVL.

The chain uses TRBV29-1 and TRBJ1-5, with TRBD1 matching 10 bases. The germline CDR1 and CDR2 sequences are SQVTM and ANQGSEA. The CDR3 length is 13 residues. The J segment lost 6 bases and the V segment lost 5 bases, leaving 4 bases of the junction unmatched. CDR3 amino acids: CSVRTGGGQPQHF. CDR3 DNA: TGCAGCGTTCGGACAGGGGGTGGTCAGCCCCAGCATTTT.

The chain recombines TRBV5-1 with TRBJ2-7, with 13 bases aligning to TRBD2. V dropped 4 bases and J dropped 3; count of bases not matched to a gene: 4. CDR3 length equals 15 residues. Germline CDR1 is SGHRS and CDR2 is YFSETQ. CDR3 in amino acids: CASSPRTSGGYEQYF. Here the CDR3 DNA reads TGCGCCAGCAGCCCGAGGACTAGCGGGGGCTACGAGCAGTACTTC.

This clonotype was detected only a few times. The chain links TRBV28 to TRBJ1-1; the D is unclear. Germline loops: CDR1 MDHEN, CDR2 SYDVKM. The ends were cut back, 6 bases at V and 0 bases at J, with 11 bases in the middle. The CDR3 extends over 14 amino acids. The chain's CDR3 is CASRNRGMNTEAFF. The DNA of the CDR3 is TGTGCCAGCAGGAACAGAGGAATGAACACTGAAGCTTTCTTT.

The chain joins TRBV24-1 to TRBJ2-1, with no clear D. Trimming shortened V by 7 bases and J by 3 bases, and 9 bases separated the two germline ends. CDR1 and CDR2 (germline): KGHDR, SFDVKD. This CDR3 comprises 13 residues. CDR3 nucleotides: TGTGCCACCAGCTCTCTCGGCTACAATGAGCAGTTCTTC. Translation gives CATSSLGYNEQFF.